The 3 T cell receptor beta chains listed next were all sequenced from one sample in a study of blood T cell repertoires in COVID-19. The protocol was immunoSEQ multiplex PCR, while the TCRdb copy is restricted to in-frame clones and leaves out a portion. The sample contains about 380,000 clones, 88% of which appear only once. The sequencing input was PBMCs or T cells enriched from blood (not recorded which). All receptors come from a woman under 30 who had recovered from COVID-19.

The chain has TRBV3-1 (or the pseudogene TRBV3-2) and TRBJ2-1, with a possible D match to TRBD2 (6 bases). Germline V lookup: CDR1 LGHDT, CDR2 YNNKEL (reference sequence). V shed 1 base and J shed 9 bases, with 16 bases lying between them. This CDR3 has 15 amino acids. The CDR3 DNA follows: TGTGCCAGCAGCCAAGCGGGGGTGGGAGGCGGTGAGCAGTTCTTC. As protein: CASSQAGVGGGEQFF.

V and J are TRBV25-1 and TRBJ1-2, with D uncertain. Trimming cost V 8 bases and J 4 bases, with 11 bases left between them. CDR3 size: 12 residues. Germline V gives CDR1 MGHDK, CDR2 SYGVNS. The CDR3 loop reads CASSSGVYGYTF. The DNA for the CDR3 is TGTGCCAGCTCTAGCGGGGTCTATGGCTACACCTTC.

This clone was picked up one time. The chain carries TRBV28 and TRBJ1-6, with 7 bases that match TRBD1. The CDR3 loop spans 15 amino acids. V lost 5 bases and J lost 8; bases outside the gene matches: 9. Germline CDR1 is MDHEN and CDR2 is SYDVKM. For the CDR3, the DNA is TGTGCCAGCAGTCCGCGCCGGGACAGCCATTCACCCCTCCACTTT. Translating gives CASSPRRDSHSPLHF.